A single sample is the source of the 6 T cell receptor beta chains below, sequenced in a study of long-term antiretroviral therapy in people with HIV. The authors ran the immunoSEQ assay, v3.0, at survey level. This table comes from immunoSEQ multiplex PCR, and its TCRdb copy is limited to in-frame clones, with some not included. The sample lists 30,000 to 40,000 clones; roughly 77% were seen once. This sample comprised unsorted PBMCs, obtained 1.9 years after starting antiretroviral therapy. These receptors were taken from a man between 18 and 35 years old with HIV.

The rearrangement uses TRBV5-6 and TRBJ2-3; tentative D call: TRBD2 (6 bases). The CDR3 contains 18 residues. Trimming pared 0 bases from V and 1 base from J, leaving 18 bases between. CDR1 is SGHDT, CDR2 YYEEEE, per germline. CDR3 protein: CASSLDERWRRGTDTQYF. The CDR3 nucleotides are TGTGCCAGCAGCTTGGACGAACGGTGGCGGAGGGGCACAGATACGCAGTATTTT.

A few counts support this clone. CDR3 nucleotides: TGTGCCTGTCAGGGCACCTATAATTCACCCCTCCACTTT. Its translation: CACQGTYNSPLHF. The rearrangement uses TRBV19 and TRBJ1-6; D is possibly TRBD1 (5 bases). Germline CDR1 and CDR2: LNHDA and SQIVND (reference sequence). With 11 bases removed from V and 2 bases from J, the gap between germline ends came to 10 bases. This CDR3 region has 13 residues.

The V gene is TRBV28, the J gene TRBJ2-5; D is perhaps TRBD1 (6 bases). V was trimmed by 2 bases and J by 0 bases, leaving 7 bases between them. Germline loops: CDR1 MDHEN, CDR2 SYDVKM. This CDR3 has 14 amino acids. The CDR3 here is CASSLGQNQETQYF. CDR3 sequence (DNA): TGTGCCAGCAGTTTAGGACAGAACCAAGAGACCCAGTACTTC.

In its sample, this clone was seen a few times. This chain joins TRBV6-1 and TRBJ2-7; no definite D call. The germline V and J ends were trimmed by 4 bases and 3 bases, with 19 bases remaining between them. CDR1 is MNHNS, CDR2 SASEGT, per germline. The CDR3 spans 16 residues. The CDR3 reads CASSAAQGATYYEQYF. The CDR3 bases are TGTGCCAGCAGTGCCGCTCAAGGCGCCACGTACTACGAGCAGTACTTC.

The rearrangement uses TRBV7-2 and TRBJ1-4; no clear D. The length of the CDR3 is 16 residues. Germline CDR1 SGHTA, CDR2 FQGNSA. The V end was cut by 1 base, the J end by 0 bases, with 9 bases between. The CDR3 is CASSLGSLATNEKLFF. The CDR3 DNA reads as TGTGCCAGCAGCTTAGGGTCGTTGGCAACTAATGAAAAACTGTTTTTT.

CDR3 sequence reads: CASSRNPGGTDTQYF. Written as DNA, the CDR3 is TGTGCCAGCAGTCGAAATCCGGGGGGGACAGATACGCAGTATTTT. J is TRBJ2-3 and V is TRBV11-3, with 8 bases that match TRBD2. CDR1 and CDR2 from the germline V gene are SGHNT and YENEEA. CDR3 length: 15 residues. V trimming: 6 bases; J trimming: 3 bases; junction bases outside the gene matches: 8.